This T cell receptor beta chain was sequenced for a study of patients and donors after allogeneic stem cell transplantation. TCRdb redid the calling of the RT-PCR reads with MiXCR, one entry per CDR3 protein. The sample holds 920,000 or so distinct CDR3 sequences, around 17% seen once. This clonotype was detected only a few times. This CDR3 is 13 amino acids long. CDR1 MNHEY and CDR2 SMNVEV come from the germline V gene (reference sequence). V was trimmed by 2 bases and J by 12 bases, leaving 17 bases between them. This clonotype originated in a human donor who was either an allogeneic HSCT recipient or a stem cell or donor lymphocyte infusion donor (not recorded which). It is not recorded whose cells these are; they may come from a transplant donor. V is TRBV27 and J is TRBJ2-7; no reliable D call. The sequencing input was blood, either unsorted or a sorted T cell fraction (not recorded which). The DNA for the CDR3 is TGTGCCAGCAGTTTAGGTCCCGGTGGTGTAAGGTACTTC. It is translated as CASSLGPGGVRYF.